One and the same sample provided the 21 T cell receptor beta chains below, sequenced in a study of blood T cell repertoires in COVID-19. Assay: immunoSEQ multiplex PCR; the TCRdb copy retains only in-frame clones and omits some. The sample lists about 100,000 clones, about 91% seen once, with approximately 5% in the top ten. Sequencing input: peripheral blood. The receptors stem from a human donor in a cohort sampled during active COVID-19.

The gene calls are TRBV19 and TRBJ2-1; 11 positions agree with TRBD2. The CDR3 is made up of 14 amino acids. Germline V gene lookup returns CDR1 LNHDA and CDR2 SQIVND (reference sequence). Trimming at V came to 2 bases and at J to 11 bases, leaving 5 bases not matched to a gene. The CDR3 loop reads CASSILASGRQQFF. In DNA, the CDR3 is TGTGCCAGTAGTATACTCGCTAGCGGGAGGCAGCAGTTCTTC.

This clone was found once. This rearrangement joins TRBV6-5 to TRBJ1-5; maybe TRBD1 (6 bases). V gave up 9 bases and J gave up 2 bases, with 14 bases separating them. CDR1 and CDR2 from the germline V gene are MNHEY and SVGAGI. There are 14 residues in the CDR3. CDR3 sequence reads: CASEPHRGNQPQHF. CDR3 DNA sequence: TGTGCCAGTGAGCCCCACAGGGGCAATCAGCCCCAGCATTTT.

The genes are TRBV5-1 and TRBJ2-1; 8 bases fit TRBD1. CDR3 size: 16 residues. V lost 4 bases, J lost 3 bases, and 9 bases stayed unmatched. CDR1 is SGHRS, CDR2 YFSETQ, per germline. Here the CDR3 reads CASSPDRGLSYNEQFF. The CDR3, as DNA: TGCGCCAGCAGCCCAGACAGGGGATTAAGCTACAATGAGCAGTTCTTC. The full variable domain, its missing parts supplied by reference TRBV5-1 and TRBJ2-1, is KAGVTQTPRYLIKTRGQQVTLSCSPISGHRSVSWYQQTPGQGLQFLFEYFSETQRNKGNFPGRFSGRQFSNSRSEMNVSTLELGDSALYLCASSPDRGLSYNEQFFGPGTRLTVL.

The chain is built from TRBV24-1 and TRBJ2-2; D unresolved. The CDR3 length is 13 residues. V lost 5 bases and J lost 6, with 9 bases in between. Germline V CDR1 and CDR2: KGHDR, SFDVKD. The CDR3 loop reads CATSVEVAGELFF. The CDR3 bases are TGTGCCACCAGTGTTGAGGTCGCCGGGGAGCTGTTTTTT.

V and J are TRBV19 and TRBJ1-5; D may be TRBD1 (5 bases). Germline CDR1 and CDR2: LNHDA and SQIVND (reference sequence). The CDR3 runs to 13 residues. V lost 3 bases, J lost 5 bases, and 8 bases lay in between. The chain's CDR3 is CASSITRDQPQHF. For the CDR3, the DNA is TGTGCCAGTAGTATTACCAGGGATCAGCCCCAGCATTTT. The whole variable domain, remainder taken from reference TRBV19 and TRBJ1-5, is DGGITQSPKYLFRKEGQNVTLSCEQNLNHDAMYWYRQDPGQGLRLIYYSQIVNDFQKGDIAEGYSVSREKKESFPLTVTSAQKNPTAFYLCASSITRDQPQHFGDGTRLSIL.

The V and J genes are TRBV28 and TRBJ1-2, with D tentatively TRBD1 (5 bases). The V gene lost 6 bases and the J gene lost 7 bases, with 18 bases spanning the gap. Germline V gives CDR1 MDHEN, CDR2 SYDVKM. The CDR3 has 14 amino acids. CDR3 amino acids: CASSRGVVWGGYTF. DNA for the CDR3: TGTGCCAGCAGCCGGGGGGTGGTCTGGGGTGGCTACACCTTC.

This clone was seen a single time. The chain is built from TRBV27 and TRBJ2-7; D may be TRBD1 (5 bases). The CDR3 has 15 amino acids. V was pared by 3 bases and J by 6 bases, with 18 bases between. CDR1 is MNHEY, CDR2 SMNVEV, per germline (reference sequence). The CDR3 coding sequence is TGTGCCAGCAGTTTCCCTGACAGCCGATACTGCGAGCAGTACTTC. Translation: CASSFPDSRYCEQYF.

The chain joins TRBV6-1 to TRBJ1-1; D is uncertain. The CDR3 spans 17 residues. CDR1 and CDR2 from the germline V gene are MNHNS and SASEGT. Trimming shortened V by 0 bases and J by 1 base, and 15 bases separated the two germline ends. CDR3 in DNA: TGTGCCAGCAGTGAAGCAAGAGAGGCTTGGAAGAACACTGAAGCTTTCTTT. Protein sequence: CASSEAREAWKNTEAFF.

CDR3 in DNA: TGCGCCAGCAGCCAACCCTACAGGGGGGATACAGATACGCAGTATTTT. Encoded protein: CASSQPYRGDTDTQYF. The chain recombines TRBV4-1 with TRBJ2-3, with 8 nucleotides matching TRBD1. CDR1 MGHRA and CDR2 YSYEKL come from the germline V gene. The CDR3 contains 16 residues. Germline trimming cut 2 bases from V and 3 bases from J; bases unmatched to any gene: 7.

The chain carries TRBV18 and TRBJ2-7; a possible D gene is TRBD2 (5 bases). The V and J ends lost 2 bases and 2 bases respectively, with 16 bases between them. Germline V gives CDR1 KGHSH, CDR2 LQKENI. There are 16 residues in the CDR3. The CDR3 is CASSPEGIGTTYEQYF. CDR3 DNA: TGTGCCAGCTCACCAGAGGGCATCGGAACGACCTACGAGCAGTACTTC.

The chain links TRBV6-6 to TRBJ2-3; TRBD2 is a possible D gene (6 bases). The V gene's germline CDR1 is MNHNY and CDR2 SVGAGI (reference sequence). The CDR3 totals 14 residues. The V end lost 6 bases, the J end lost 0 bases, and 10 bases lay between the germline ends. In nucleotides, the CDR3 is TGTGCCAGCAGGTGGGACTTAAGCACAGATACGCAGTATTTT. It codes for CASRWDLSTDTQYF.

The genes are TRBV5-1 and TRBJ2-7; a weak D match, TRBD2 (6 bases). Trimming took 4 bases from V and 4 from J, leaving 15 bases between them. Germline lookup yields CDR1 SGHRS and CDR2 YFSETQ. The CDR3 loop spans 14 amino acids. This CDR3 is CASSHRGRGYEQYF. DNA of the CDR3: TGCGCCAGCAGCCACCGAGGACGGGGGTACGAGCAGTACTTC.

J is TRBJ1-5 and V is TRBV29-1; TRBD1 aligns across 8 bases. This CDR3 contains 13 residues. The V gene end was trimmed by 5 bases and the J gene end by 4 bases; junction bases not matched to a gene: 4. Per the germline V gene, CDR1 is SQVTM and CDR2 is ANQGSEA. CDR3: CSVRTGWNQPQHF. The CDR3 DNA reads TGCAGCGTTCGGACAGGGTGGAATCAGCCCCAGCATTTT. Drawing the rest from reference TRBV29-1 and TRBJ1-5, the complete variable domain is SAVISQKPSRDICQRGTSLTIQCQVDSQVTMMFWYRQQPGQSLTLIATANQGSEATYESGFVIDKFPISRPNLTFSTLTVSNMSPEDSSIYLCSVRTGWNQPQHFGDGTRLSIL.

This clone was picked up a small number of times. Compared with germline, one end of the junction differs, possibly owing to a read error. This sequence joins TRBV6-6 and TRBJ2-2; the match to TRBD1 covers 11 bases. There are 16 residues in the CDR3. Germline V gene lookup returns CDR1 MNHNY and CDR2 SVGAGI (reference sequence). CDR3 nucleotide sequence: TGTGCCAGCAGTTACGGACAGGGGGCGAATACCGGGGAGCTGTTTTTT. Translation gives CASSYGQGANTGELFF.

This clone has only one observation. The chain recombines TRBV5-1 with TRBJ1-2, with TRBD1 identical over 8 bases. The V gene end was trimmed by 5 bases and the J gene end by 8 bases; junction bases not matched to a gene: 11. Looked up from germline, CDR1 is SGHRS and CDR2 is YFSETQ. The CDR3 totals 14 residues. CDR3 region: CASRAGSGGEGYTF. CDR3 nucleotide sequence: TGCGCCAGCAGAGCAGGGTCAGGGGGCGAAGGCTACACCTTC. Using reference TRBV5-1 and TRBJ1-2 for the parts outside the CDR3, the full variable domain is KAGVTQTPRYLIKTRGQQVTLSCSPISGHRSVSWYQQTPGQGLQFLFEYFSETQRNKGNFPGRFSGRQFSNSRSEMNVSTLELGDSALYLCASRAGSGGEGYTFGSGTRLTVV.

The chain is built from TRBV5-1 and TRBJ2-5; weak D call: TRBD2 (6 bases). V lost 4 bases and J 4 bases, leaving 8 bases between the germline ends. The CDR3 is 12 residues long. Per germline, CDR1 SGHRS and CDR2 YFSETQ. Here the CDR3 DNA reads TGCGCCAGCAGCCCGGGACTAGAGACCCAGTACTTC. Protein: CASSPGLETQYF.

The rearrangement joins TRBV3-1 (or the pseudogene TRBV3-2) to TRBJ1-1; 7 bases are shared with TRBD1. This CDR3 has 24 amino acids. J lost 0 bases, V lost 4 bases, and 32 bases had no gene match. Germline V gene sequence: CDR1 LGHDT, CDR2 YNNKEL (reference sequence). The CDR3 region has the DNA TGTGCCAGCAGCCTAATTACAGGGGCATACCCCCCCCAAATACCCCATAACATGAACACTGAAGCTTTCTTT. Protein: CASSLITGAYPPQIPHNMNTEAFF.

This chain joins TRBV19 and TRBJ2-7, with a tentative D call TRBD1 (5 bases). The CDR3 length is 11 residues. Deletions cut 5 bases from V and 3 bases from J, with 5 bases between. Germline CDR1 LNHDA, CDR2 SQIVND (reference sequence). CDR3 region: CASSDSYEQYF. CDR3 in DNA: TGTGCCAGTAGTGACAGCTACGAGCAGTACTTC. Supplemented by reference TRBV19 and TRBJ2-7, the full variable domain reads DGGITQSPKYLFRKEGQNVTLSCEQNLNHDAMYWYRQDPGQGLRLIYYSQIVNDFQKGDIAEGYSVSREKKESFPLTVTSAQKNPTAFYLCASSDSYEQYFGPGTRLTVT.

The chain links TRBV12-3 or TRBV12-4 to TRBJ2-4; perhaps TRBD2 as D (6 bases). The CDR3 contains 12 residues. The germline V and J ends were trimmed by 6 bases and 11 bases, with 14 bases remaining between them. CDR3 nucleotide sequence: TGTGCCAGCAGGCCCCCGGGACTCGTTCAGTACTTC. It yields the protein CASRPPGLVQYF.

This chain uses TRBV19 with TRBJ2-7; D might be TRBD1 (6 bases). CDR1 is LNHDA, CDR2 SQIVND, per germline (reference sequence). Trimming cost V 1 base and J 0 bases, with 10 bases left between them. The CDR3 runs to 15 residues. CDR3 region: CASSIVPGASYEQYF. Written as DNA, the CDR3 is TGTGCCAGTAGTATAGTACCAGGGGCCTCCTACGAGCAGTACTTC.

The V call is TRBV28, the J call TRBJ2-5, with D possibly being TRBD1 (6 bases). V dropped 6 bases and J dropped 5 bases, with 25 bases sitting between them. This CDR3 has 17 residues. CDR1 is MDHEN and CDR2 is SYDVKM in the germline V gene. CDR3 in amino acids: CASRVARQGVRGETQYF. DNA for the CDR3: TGTGCCAGCAGGGTCGCCCGGCAAGGGGTGAGGGGGGAGACCCAGTACTTC.